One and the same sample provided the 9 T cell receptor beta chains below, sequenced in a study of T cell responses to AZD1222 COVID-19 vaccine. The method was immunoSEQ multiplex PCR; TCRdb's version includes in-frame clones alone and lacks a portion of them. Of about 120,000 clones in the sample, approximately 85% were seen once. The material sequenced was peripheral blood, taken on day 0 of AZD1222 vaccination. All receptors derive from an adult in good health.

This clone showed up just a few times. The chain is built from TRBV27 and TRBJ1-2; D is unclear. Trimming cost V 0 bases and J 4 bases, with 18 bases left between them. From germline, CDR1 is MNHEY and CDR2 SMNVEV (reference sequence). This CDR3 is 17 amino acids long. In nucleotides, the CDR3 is TGTGCCAGCAGTTTATCGACCGCAACGGAGGGATCCTATGGCTACACCTTC. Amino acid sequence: CASSLSTATEGSYGYTF.

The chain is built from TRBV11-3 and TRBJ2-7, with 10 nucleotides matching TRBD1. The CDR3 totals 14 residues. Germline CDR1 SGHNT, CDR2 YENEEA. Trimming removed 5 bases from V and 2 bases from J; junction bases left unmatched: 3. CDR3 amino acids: CASSTGTGAYEQYF. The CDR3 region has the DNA TGTGCCAGCAGCACCGGGACAGGGGCCTACGAGCAGTACTTC.

This CDR3 is CASSPEGGRSSREQFF. The CDR3 coding sequence is TGTGCCAGCAGCCCAGAGGGCGGGAGATCTTCCCGAGAGCAGTTCTTC. This chain links TRBV13 with TRBJ2-1, with 7 nucleotides matching TRBD2. Per germline, CDR1 PRHDT and CDR2 FYEKMQ (reference sequence). Germline trimming cut 5 bases from V and 10 bases from J; bases unmatched to any gene: 17. This CDR3 has 16 amino acids.

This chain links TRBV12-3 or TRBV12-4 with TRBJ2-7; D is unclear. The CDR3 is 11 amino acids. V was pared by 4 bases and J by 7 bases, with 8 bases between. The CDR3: CASSSLREQYF. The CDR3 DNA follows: TGTGCCAGCAGTTCCCTACGGGAGCAGTACTTC.

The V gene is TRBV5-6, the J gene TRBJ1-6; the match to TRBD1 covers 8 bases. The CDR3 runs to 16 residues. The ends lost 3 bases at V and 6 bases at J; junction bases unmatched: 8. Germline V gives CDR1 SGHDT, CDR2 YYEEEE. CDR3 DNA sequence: TGTGCCAGCAGCTGGGGACAGGCAACCTTTAATTCACCCCTCCACTTT. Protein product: CASSWGQATFNSPLHF.

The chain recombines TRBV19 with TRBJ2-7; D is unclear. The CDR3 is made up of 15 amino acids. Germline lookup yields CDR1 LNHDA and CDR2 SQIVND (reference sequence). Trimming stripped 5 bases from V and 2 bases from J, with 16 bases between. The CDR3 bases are TGTGCCAGTAGTCCCTCTAGGCTTAGTGCCTACGAGCAGTACTTC. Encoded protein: CASSPSRLSAYEQYF.

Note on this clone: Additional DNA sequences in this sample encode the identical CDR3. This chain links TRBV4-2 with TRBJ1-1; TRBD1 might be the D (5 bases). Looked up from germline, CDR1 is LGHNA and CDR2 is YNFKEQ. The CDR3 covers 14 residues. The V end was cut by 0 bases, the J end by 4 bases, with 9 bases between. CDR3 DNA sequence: TGTGCCAGCAGCCAAGATCTAAGGGGCACTGAAGCTTTCTTT. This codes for CASSQDLRGTEAFF.

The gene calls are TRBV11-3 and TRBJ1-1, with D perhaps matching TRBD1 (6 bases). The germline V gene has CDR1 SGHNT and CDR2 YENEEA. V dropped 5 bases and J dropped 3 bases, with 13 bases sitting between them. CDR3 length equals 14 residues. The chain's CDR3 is CASSGGQTDTEAFF. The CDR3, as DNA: TGTGCCAGCAGCGGAGGACAGACGGACACTGAAGCTTTCTTT.

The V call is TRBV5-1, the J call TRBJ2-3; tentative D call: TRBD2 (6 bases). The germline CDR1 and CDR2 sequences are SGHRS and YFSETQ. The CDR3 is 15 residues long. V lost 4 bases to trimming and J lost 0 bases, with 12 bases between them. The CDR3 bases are TGCGCCAGCAGCGAACCTAGCGTGAGCACAGATACGCAGTATTTT. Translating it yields CASSEPSVSTDTQYF.